This T cell receptor (beta chain) was sequenced during a study of cytomegalovirus exposure and HLA in healthy donors. Study-wide results and caveats: Later on, a genetic analysis was performed. It linked a missense variant in DCLRE1C with V- and J-gene trimming of TCR beta.

Germline CDR1 is SGDLS and CDR2 is YYNGEE. The length of the CDR3 is 16 residues. With 0 bases clipped from V and 10 bases from J, the junction kept 13 bases outside the gene matches. Notes on this clone: Its target is unknown.

Primers included in the PCR were 60 Vbeta and 13 Jbeta primers. Clones were sequenced by immunoSEQ multiplex PCR, and TCRdb holds only the in-frame ones, with some missing. The table has tens of thousands of clones, 82% seen once. This receptor was obtained from a young man in good health and CMV-seronegative. The gene calls are TRBV9 and TRBJ1-1; 9 bases line up with TRBD1. The sequenced material came from PBMCs. CDR3 sequence reads: CASSVAPGQGFYGAFF. The CDR3 region has the DNA TGTGCCAGCAGCGTAGCCCCGGGACAGGGTTTTTATGGAGCTTTCTTT. The variable domain in full, with the rest retrieved from reference TRBV9 and TRBJ1-1, is DSGVTQTPKHLITATGQRVTLRCSPRSGDLSVYWYQQSLDQGLQFLIQYYNGEERAKGNILERFSAQQFPDLHSELNLSSLELGDSALYFCASSVAPGQGFYGAFFGQGTRLTVV.